This T cell receptor beta chain was captured in a study of cytomegalovirus exposure and HLA in healthy donors. Germline values: CDR1 SGDLS, CDR2 YYNGEE. The CDR3 is 16 amino acids. V was trimmed by 5 bases and J by 3 bases, leaving 21 bases between them. It was with 60 Vbeta and 13 Jbeta primers that the PCR ran. Only in-frame clones appear in the TCRdb table, and some are missing; sequencing was by immunoSEQ multiplex PCR. The sample carries some 120,000 clones, roughly four fifths recorded once. Material for sequencing was PBMCs. The V gene is TRBV9, the J gene TRBJ2-7; possible D gene TRBD1, 6 bases. The TCR originated in a man aged 18 to 29 in good health and CMV-seronegative. The CDR3 protein is CASSRPPGTPIYEQYF. The CDR3, as DNA: TGTGCCAGCAGTCGACCACCAGGGACACCCATCTACGAGCAGTACTTC.